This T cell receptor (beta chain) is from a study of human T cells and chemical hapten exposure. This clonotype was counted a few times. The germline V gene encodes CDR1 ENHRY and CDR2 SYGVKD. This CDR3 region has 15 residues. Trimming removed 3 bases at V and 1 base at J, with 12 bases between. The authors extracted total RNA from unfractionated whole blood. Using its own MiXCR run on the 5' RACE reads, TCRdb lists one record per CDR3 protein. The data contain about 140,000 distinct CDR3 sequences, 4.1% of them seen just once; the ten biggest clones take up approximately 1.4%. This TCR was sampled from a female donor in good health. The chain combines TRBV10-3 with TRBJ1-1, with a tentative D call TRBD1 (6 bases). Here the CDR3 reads CAISDPGTTNTEAFF. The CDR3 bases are TGTGCCATCAGTGACCCCGGGACAACGAACACTGAAGCTTTCTTT.